This T cell receptor (beta chain) was captured in a study of cytomegalovirus exposure and HLA in healthy donors listed by TCRdb under 2017. For context, the study as a whole: An earlier analysis of approximately 640 of the donors reported about 250 Gb of sequence data and some 100 million unique TCR beta sequences from about 200 million T cells. About 280 gigabases of sequencing data and about 92 million unique TCR sequences made up an early release that covered under 750 HLA-typed donors. Of the roughly 400 genotyped donors, roughly 80% fell in the genetic ancestry cluster associated with self-reported Caucasian donors. The study aimed to test whether signatures of past pathogen exposure could be identified by cataloging public T cell receptors. Using immunosequencing, the study profiled T cell repertoires from around 670 subjects and related those repertoires to cytomegalovirus serostatus. A separate validation cohort of 100 to 150 different subjects was used in addition to the approximately 700-subject first cohort. The study combined high-throughput TCR immunosequencing, statistical association of individual TCRs with disease status, and machine learning to predict cytomegalovirus infection status. To study patterns of TCR occurrence, a later analysis re-analyzed previously published TCR beta repertoires from around 660 donors and added high-resolution HLA genotyping. The later analysis used no new phenotypic data to find candidate immune exposures, relying instead on TCR beta sequences and their occurrence across donors. An earlier analysis of 587 of the donors used high-throughput TCR beta sequencing to judge whether each TCR beta V gene segment behaved as functional or pseudogenic. Alongside the repertoire data, information on donor age, sex, ethnicity and CMV serostatus was compiled. In a later genetic analysis, genome-wide SNP genotypes for about 55% of the 666 donors were used, and that subset was treated as a discovery cohort. All discovery cohort repertoires had been generated on a single sequencing platform. Both class I and class II loci were covered by HLA typing, at four-digit resolution. Typing coverage differed by locus: A, B, C, DRB1 and DQB1 were typed in roughly 629-630 donors, DQA1 in 500 to 550, DPA1 in approximately 600, and DPB1 in 472. Roughly 5 DR-DQ haplotypes were handled as single units for association and clustering, since linkage in the cohort was strong. Across roughly 420 genotyped donors of the cohort, an average of about 250,000 unique TCR beta nucleotide sequences per donor were sequenced, and approximately 17% of those sequences were non-productive.

The germline V gene (reference sequence) yields LNHDA for CDR1 and SQIVND for CDR2. V lost 10 bases and J lost 2 bases, and the count of bases not matched to a germline gene is 7. The CDR3 runs 13 residues from the cysteine to the phenylalanine. This entry keeps only the CDR3 DNA: 39 bases, framed from base 1. With respect to this clone: The antigen this receptor binds is unknown. Nothing much larger sits one base from this clone, and base qualities are not available.

Overall results and qualifications from the work: Because counts were too low, seventeen rarely observed V segments, including chromosome 9 orphons, were excluded from the earlier analysis of 500 to 700 of the donors. A later analysis found that HLA-associated TCR beta chains were more clonally expanded and had lower generation probabilities than equally common non-associated chains. Strong co-occurrence of HLA alleles, especially DR and DQ, made assigning TCR associations to individual alleles difficult. Some IMGT-functional V segments, including TRBV6-2 and TRBV6-3, could not be distinguished by the 87-base-pair reads and were therefore excluded. A later analysis associated about 16,000 TCR beta sequences with specific HLA alleles at a false discovery rate of 0.05. An earlier analysis of some 590 of the donors showed that most TCR beta V segments appeared in productive rearrangements either about 90% or about 30% of the time, which broadly matched IMGT annotations. Because HLA typing was unavailable for some donors at each locus, only the typed subset was used in association tests. The study gave a list of some 150 TCR beta chains associated with cytomegalovirus. V-gene and J-gene trimming of TCR beta chains was associated with a missense DCLRE1C variant in a later genetic analysis, and the association was replicated in an independent cohort. A further reported finding was that TCR beta sequences accurately predicted the HLA-A and HLA-B alleles for most subjects in the first cohort. The authors suggested that the approach could potentially be generalized to other disease states and immunological phenotypes. Most TCR sequences were seen in very few donors, while some public TCRs were found in many individuals. In a later genetic analysis, fewer N-insertions in productive TCRs were reported among donors in an Asian-associated ancestry cluster than the roughly 700-donor mean. The only immune exposure information available for the cohort was CMV serostatus. A later analysis found that most CMV-associated TCR beta chains appeared HLA-restricted, with HLA associations seemingly driven largely by CMV exposure. The sequencing pipeline was judged likely to have produced a cluster of highly shared sequence variants as a technical artifact. Roughly uniform sequencing depth across donors was assumed in presence/absence analyses, although this assumption may not hold. Several of the top co-occurrence clusters appeared to be linked to parvovirus B19, influenza, CMV and Epstein-Barr virus, according to a later analysis. Linkage disequilibrium might explain the correlated functional status among segregating V segments, but an unknown experimental factor could not be ruled out. The classifier was reported to diagnose cytomegalovirus status with high specificity and sensitivity in both the original cohort and the validation cohort. According to a later analysis, TCR association rates differed among HLA loci, with DRB1 alleles showing the most associated TCRs and HLA-C alleles showing the fewest. Only TCR beta chains were sequenced in this cohort, and the absence of alpha or paired-chain data limited detectable features. In vitro tests confirmed that a few of the cytomegalovirus-associated TCR beta chains recognize cytomegalovirus antigens.

The cohort consisted of 600 to 700 healthy bone marrow donors. At the time of sampling, all cohort members were nominally healthy, though unrecorded immune exposures were likely present. The donor tested CMV seronegative, placing the donor among the 350 or so seronegative members of the cohort. A peripheral blood sample was provided by each donor, and peripheral blood mononuclear cells were used for TCR beta sequencing. The Qiagen DNeasy Blood Extraction Kit was used to extract genomic DNA from the blood cell samples. The library was prepared using the immunoSEQ multiplex PCR assay. A mixture of 60 forward primers for TCR Vbeta segments and 13 reverse primers for TCR Jbeta segments was used in the multiplex PCR. A multiplex PCR assay on genomic DNA amplified the CDR3 region of rearranged TCR beta genes. The amplified TCR beta libraries were sequenced on the Illumina HiSeq System as 87-base-pair reads. The study's processing was this. In a later analysis, tens of millions of unique TCR beta chains were counted across the 650 to 750 repertoires, and roughly 11 million of these chains were shared by at least two donors. A nearest-neighbor algorithm error-corrected the raw reads and collapsed the reads into unique sequences, merging closely related sequences to remove PCR and sequencing errors. Alignment of CDR3 sequences to IMGT reference sequences was used to assign V, D and J gene segments. For a sequence to be retained, a match of at least six nucleotides was required to both a V gene segment and a J gene segment. A rearrangement was called productive if the CDR3 had no stop codons and remained in frame with V and J, and every other rearrangement was called non-productive. Following IMGT convention, CDR3 was defined as the stretch from the second conserved V-encoded cysteine up to the conserved J-encoded phenylalanine. The earlier analysis of 587 of the donors excluded sequences that lacked an unambiguous match to a single V gene segment. An earlier analysis of several hundred of the donors called V segments functional above 56.7% productive rearrangements and segregating when the between-donor standard deviation exceeded 5%. A statistical classification framework was developed to diagnose cytomegalovirus status using the catalog of TCR beta chain sequences. A later analysis assigned V and J genes by comparing TCR nucleotide sequences with IMGT/GENE-DB human TR gene sequences. In a later analysis, CDR3 sequences and most-parsimonious VDJ recombination scenarios were assigned using the TCRdist pipeline. In a later analysis, each TCR beta chain was defined by its CDR3 amino acid sequence together with its V-gene family, and reads without a unique V-gene family were excluded. To address suspected cross-contamination and a sequencing artifact, a later analysis removed 592 highly shared, low-generation-probability nucleotide sequences. For each public chain, a later analysis derived a clonal expansion index from normalized ranks of inferred template counts within each repertoire. A later analysis computed generation probabilities with a VDJ recombination model fitted to out-of-frame rearrangements, and checked the results against IGoR. In a later analysis, hypergeometric tests were used to score TCR-TCR, TCR-HLA and TCR-CMV co-occurrence, with a repertoire-size bias correction applied to TCR pairs. To estimate false discovery rates, a later analysis permuted the HLA or CMV assignments 20 times. In a later analysis, co-occurring TCRs were grouped using DBSCAN, and TCRdist sequence similarity was added for clustering within HLA-allele-positive subsets. Repertoires with fewer than 30,000 or more than 120,000 public chains, plus five repertoires with anomalous nucleotide sharing, were excluded from co-occurrence clustering. What TCRdb holds here is the immuneACCESS table cut down to in-frame rearrangements. Part of the clones is not present; checked against another copy, under half of the missing clones reflect an unresolved V gene, and the others are unexplained. The V and J calls and clone size were taken over from that table, and D and trimming were inferred from the DNA. This sample lists around 110,000 clones; roughly 70% were detected once. The ten biggest clones cover 1.5% to 2% of the sample.

The receptor comes from a woman aged 18-29 years in good health and CMV-seronegative. The specimen sequenced was PBMCs. The chain joins TRBV19 to TRBJ1-1; 7 bases in between match TRBD1. The CDR3 loop reads CATGWDRNTEAFF. The bases are TGTGCCACCGGATGGGACAGAAACACTGAAGCTTTCTTT.